A single sample is the source of the 8 T cell receptor beta chains below, sequenced in a study of vaccination effects on CD4 cells after COVID-19. Within the ViraFEST assay, antigen-specific CD4+ T cells underwent expansion with viral peptide pools prior to sequencing. Once cultured for approximately ten days, the cells underwent separation to obtain CD4+ T cells. The participants, recipients of two vaccine doses, got either BNT162b2 or mRNA-1273. This table comes from immunoSEQ multiplex PCR, and its TCRdb copy is limited to in-frame clones, with some not included. The table lists approximately 28,000 clones, around 80% of them singletons. Their recognized antigens are unknown. This sample comprised CD4+ T cells from PBMCs cultured with SARS-CoV-2 spike peptides, obtained after COVID-19 vaccination. The receptors were gathered from a human donor who received a COVID-19 vaccine. Some clones in this sample may be carry-over from other donors' samples.

This clone was seen once. The chain recombines TRBV5-1 with TRBJ2-2, with a possible D match to TRBD1 (5 bases). Deletions cut 3 bases from V and 6 bases from J, with 12 bases between. The CDR3 has 14 residues. CDR1 and CDR2 (germline): SGHRS, YFSETQ. CDR3 sequence (DNA): TGCGCCAGCAGCTCCCCCGCAGGGTCCGGGGAGCTGTTTTTT. Its translation: CASSSPAGSGELFF. Full variable domain (rest looked up from reference TRBV5-1 and TRBJ2-2): KAGVTQTPRYLIKTRGQQVTLSCSPISGHRSVSWYQQTPGQGLQFLFEYFSETQRNKGNFPGRFSGRQFSNSRSEMNVSTLELGDSALYLCASSSPAGSGELFFGEGSRLTVL.

The chain has TRBV18 and TRBJ1-4; D gene uncertain. Trimming removed 3 bases at V and 4 bases at J, with 9 bases between. CDR3 length: 14 amino acids. Germline CDR1 is KGHSH and CDR2 is LQKENI. The CDR3 sequence is CASSPSGHNEKLFF. In DNA, the CDR3 is TGTGCCAGCTCACCTAGCGGGCATAATGAAAAACTGTTTTTT. Based on the CDR3 plus reference TRBV18 and TRBJ1-4, the full variable domain is NAGVMQNPRHLVRRRGQEARLRCSPMKGHSHVYWYRQLPEEGLKFMVYLQKENIIDESGMPKERFSAEFPKEGPSILRIQQVVRGDSAAYFCASSPSGHNEKLFFGSGTQLSVL.

The CDR3 is CASSPLGVTDTQYF. The CDR3 nucleotides read TGCGCCAGCAGCCCCTTGGGGGTCACAGATACGCAGTATTTT. The chain employs TRBV5-1 and TRBJ2-3, with D possibly called TRBD1 or TRBD2 (5 bases each). The germline V gene has CDR1 SGHRS and CDR2 YFSETQ. CDR3 length: 14 amino acids. The V gene lost 4 bases and the J gene lost 2 bases, with 11 bases spanning the gap.

V usage is TRBV18 and J usage is TRBJ1-1, with D unclear. Per the germline V gene, CDR1 is KGHSH and CDR2 is LQKENI. The CDR3 length is 14 residues. Deletions cut 3 bases from V and 1 base from J, with 9 bases between. The CDR3 spells CASSPLRGNTEAFF. DNA of the CDR3: TGTGCCAGCTCACCTCTGCGGGGGAACACTGAAGCTTTCTTT.

The J gene is TRBJ1-3, the V gene TRBV19; possibly TRBD1 for D (5 bases). The CDR3 is 16 amino acids. The germline CDR1 and CDR2 sequences are LNHDA and SQIVND (reference sequence). Trimming cost V 6 bases and J 0 bases, with 15 bases left between them. The CDR3 DNA follows: TGTGCCAGTAGCATGGGGCTTACCGGCTCTGGAAACACCATATATTTT. This gives the protein CASSMGLTGSGNTIYF.

The chain is built from TRBV19 and TRBJ2-7; 10 bases fit TRBD1. Germline CDR1 and CDR2: LNHDA and SQIVND (reference sequence). After removal of 10 bases from V and 4 bases from J, the junction contained 13 bases not matched to a gene. The CDR3 runs to 15 residues. CDR3 nucleotides: TGTGCCACCGCCCTAGAGGACAGGGGGTTATACGAGCAGTACGTC. It specifies CATALEDRGLYEQYV.

CDR3 loop: CASTTGGHYNSPLHF. The DNA of the CDR3 is TGTGCCAGCACCACGGGGGGACACTATAATTCACCCCTCCACTTT. The V and J genes are TRBV6-5 and TRBJ1-6; TRBD1 is a possible D gene (6 bases). This CDR3 region has 15 residues. V was clipped by 7 bases and J by 3 bases, with 13 bases between them. From germline, CDR1 is MNHEY and CDR2 SVGAGI.

This chain connects TRBV14 to TRBJ1-5; 7 bases match TRBD1. Germline CDR1 reads SGHDN; CDR2 reads FVKESK. The trim removed 4 bases at V and 2 bases at J, leaving 5 bases unmatched. The CDR3 has 15 amino acids. The CDR3 DNA follows: TGTGCCAGCAGCCGGACAGGCAGGGGCAATCAGCCCCAGCATTTT. This sequence encodes CASSRTGRGNQPQHF.